The rows below give T cell receptor beta chains drawn from one sample of a study of blood T cell repertoires in COVID-19. Produced via immunoSEQ multiplex PCR; TCRdb's table is partial and in-frame only. The sample has 100,000 to 150,000 clones; about 89% are singletons. Sequencing was performed on peripheral blood. The receptor source for this set is a woman aged 55-69 years with acute or convalescent COVID-19. The CDR3 runs from the conserved cysteine through the conserved F or W. Each record gives: D gene, clone size, V gene, J gene, CDR3 DNA, CDR3 protein. D genes are given only for firm matches. Clone size appears in some rows only: once, few, many, or a class for an expanded clone.

.	.	TRBV9	TRBJ1-6	TGTGCCAGCAGCGTAGGGGCGTCGGGGGTAAATTCACCCCTCCACTTT	CASSVGASGVNSPLHF
TRBD1	.	TRBV6-1	TRBJ1-6	TGTGCCAGCAGTGAAAAGTCAGGGGGGCAATCACCCCTCCACTTT	CASSEKSGGQSPLHF
.	few	TRBV12-3/TRBV12-4	TRBJ1-6	TGTGCCAGCAGTTTGGGAGGGGAATCACCCCTCCACTTT	CASSLGGESPLHF
.	few	TRBV2	TRBJ2-3	TGTGCCAGCAGTGAAAGGCTGGACTGGGTGCCGGATACGCAGTATTTT	CASSERLDWVPDTQYF
TRBD1	.	TRBV28	TRBJ1-2	TGTGCCAGCAGTTTGTCCGGGACAGGGCGCCCGCGGGTCTATGGCTACACCTTC	CASSLSGTGRPRVYGYTF
.	.	TRBV4-1	TRBJ1-5	TGCGCCAGCAGCCAAGAAAACAGGGAGAATCAGCCCCAGCATTTT	CASSQENRENQPQHF
TRBD2	.	TRBV28	TRBJ2-1	TGTGCCAGCAGTTCCCCTGGTGGTAGCGGGAGCTCCTACAATGAGCAGTTCTTC	CASSSPGGSGSSYNEQFF
TRBD2	.	TRBV27	TRBJ2-3	TGTGCCAGCAGTAAAGAGACTAGCGGGGGCACAGATACGCAGTATTTT	CASSKETSGGTDTQYF
.	.	TRBV18	TRBJ1-1	TGTGCCAGCACTCCGTCGCAGGTGGACACTGAAGCTTTCTTT	CASTPSQVDTEAFF
.	.	TRBV5-1	TRBJ1-1	TGCGCCAGCAGCCCTTGGCAGGGGACGAACACTGAAGCTTTCTTT	CASSPWQGTNTEAFF
.	.	TRBV7-2	TRBJ1-5	TGTGCCACCACACAGGGTTATAGCAATCAGCCCCAGCATTTT	CATTQGYSNQPQHF
.	few	TRBV5-1	TRBJ2-2	TGCGCCAGCAGCTTGGTGCCACTCTCGAACACCGGGGAGCTGTTTTTT	CASSLVPLSNTGELFF
TRBD2	.	TRBV11-2	TRBJ2-1	TGTGCCAGCAGCATAAGCCGGCGGGAGAACAATGAGCAGTTCTTC	CASSISRRENNEQFF
TRBD1	few	TRBV19	TRBJ1-2	TGTGCCAGTAGCGGTGACAGGGGGGACTATGGCTACACCTTC	CASSGDRGDYGYTF
.	.	TRBV9	TRBJ1-6	TGTGCCAGCAGCGTAGAGGGGGAGACACCCCTCCACTTT	CASSVEGETPLHF
.	.	TRBV6-5	TRBJ1-1	TGTGCCAGCAGTCGGACTCCGACTGAAGCTTTCTTT	CASSRTPTEAFF
TRBD1	.	TRBV2	TRBJ2-2	TGTGCCAGCAGTGAAGGACAGGGGAACACCGGGGAGCTGTTTTTT	CASSEGQGNTGELFF
TRBD1	.	TRBV2	TRBJ1-6	TGTGCCAGCAGTCCCGGGACAGGGGACAATTCACCCCTCCACTTT	CASSPGTGDNSPLHF
TRBD1	.	TRBV9	TRBJ1-2	TGTGCCAGCAGCTTCTGGGACAGGGATGGCTACACCTTC	CASSFWDRDGYTF
.	once	TRBV7-6	TRBJ1-3	TGTGCCAGCAGCTTAGACCCCAACCCCCGGAGCTCTGGAAACACCATATATTTT	CASSLDPNPRSSGNTIYF
TRBD1	.	TRBV4-2	TRBJ1-4	TGTGCCAGCAGCCAAGATCCGTCGACAGGGGGTGAAAAACTGTTTTTT	CASSQDPSTGGEKLFF
.	.	TRBV19	TRBJ2-1	TGTGCCAGTAGTGCCCTTAGGGGTGATGAGCAGTTCTTC	CASSALRGDEQFF
TRBD1	.	TRBV28	TRBJ1-1	TGTGCCAGCAGCCCCCTCAGGGGGCTGAGCACTGAAGCTTTCTTT	CASSPLRGLSTEAFF
.	.	TRBV12-3/TRBV12-4	TRBJ1-2	TGTGCCAGCAGTTCTTACAGGGAGGGTGGCTACACCTTC	CASSSYREGGYTF
.	.	TRBV28	TRBJ1-1	TGTGCCAGCAGTTTATCCACAGGGCTAGCTTTCTTT	CASSLSTGLAFF
TRBD1	.	TRBV24-1	TRBJ1-2	TGTGCCACCAGTACTTCCGGGACAGCGGACGGCTACACCTTC	CATSTSGTADGYTF
.	.	TRBV19	TRBJ1-4	TGTGCCAGTAGTATGTCGGACATCTTATCACCTGAAAAACTGTTTTTT	CASSMSDILSPEKLFF
TRBD2	.	TRBV6-5	TRBJ2-1	TGTGCCAGCAGTTACAAGACTAGCAGAGATGAGCAGTTCTTC	CASSYKTSRDEQFF
.	.	TRBV6-5	TRBJ2-2	TGTGCCAGCAGTTACTCGCCGGGTGGAACCGGGGAGCTGTTTTTT	CASSYSPGGTGELFF